This is a list of T cell receptor beta chains from one sample in a study of blood T cell repertoires in COVID-19. The method was immunoSEQ multiplex PCR; TCRdb's version includes in-frame clones alone and lacks a portion of them. The table records fewer than 95,000 clones, 80% to 90% of them present only once. Sequencing input: peripheral blood. These receptors were obtained from a man aged 45-60 years with acute or convalescent COVID-19. Each CDR3 is given with its conserved first and last residue. Each record gives: J gene, D gene, V gene, clone size, CDR3 DNA, CDR3 protein. The D gene is left open where the match is weak. Clone size is not always given. Where it is, it says once, few, many or a class for expanded clones.

j_gene: TRBJ1-1
d_gene: NA
v_gene: TRBV28
abundance: NA
CDR3nt: TGTGCCAGCGGAAAAACAGGGAACACTGAAGCTTTCTTT
CDR3aa: CASGKTGNTEAFF

j_gene: TRBJ1-2
d_gene: TRBD1
v_gene: TRBV6-5
abundance: NA
CDR3nt: TGTGCCAGCAGCCCGGGACAGATAAATGATGGCTACACCTTC
CDR3aa: CASSPGQINDGYTF

j_gene: TRBJ1-4
d_gene: TRBD1
v_gene: TRBV5-1
abundance: NA
CDR3nt: TGCGCCAGCAGCCGGGACAGTGAGAATGAAAAACTGTTTTTT
CDR3aa: CASSRDSENEKLFF

j_gene: TRBJ2-7
d_gene: TRBD1
v_gene: TRBV6-5
abundance: NA
CDR3nt: TGTGCCAGCAGTTTTGCAGGGGGCTACGAGCAGTACTTC
CDR3aa: CASSFAGGYEQYF

j_gene: TRBJ2-5
d_gene: NA
v_gene: TRBV5-1
abundance: once
CDR3nt: TGCGCCAGCAGCTTGGAGGGTTCGAGGGATCGTGAGACCCAGTACTTC
CDR3aa: CASSLEGSRDRETQYF

j_gene: TRBJ1-2
d_gene: TRBD1
v_gene: TRBV6-5
abundance: NA
CDR3nt: TGTGCCAGTGCCCCGGACAGGGTCTATGGCTACACCTTC
CDR3aa: CASAPDRVYGYTF

j_gene: TRBJ1-2
d_gene: TRBD1
v_gene: TRBV10-3
abundance: NA
CDR3nt: TGTGCCATCAGCCTTGGACAGGACACTCGCAACTATGGCTACACCTTC
CDR3aa: CAISLGQDTRNYGYTF

j_gene: TRBJ1-1
d_gene: TRBD1
v_gene: TRBV5-4
abundance: NA
CDR3nt: TGTGCCAGCAGTTTGCCAGGGGGAAACACTGAAGCTTTCTTT
CDR3aa: CASSLPGGNTEAFF

j_gene: TRBJ1-1
d_gene: TRBD1
v_gene: TRBV2
abundance: NA
CDR3nt: TGTGCCAGCAGTGGGGGACAGGGGAGGGACACTGAAGCTTTCTTT
CDR3aa: CASSGGQGRDTEAFF

j_gene: TRBJ1-2
d_gene: TRBD1
v_gene: TRBV5-6
abundance: NA
CDR3nt: TGTGCCAGCAGCTCGCCGGGACAGGGGAACTATGGCTACACCTTC
CDR3aa: CASSSPGQGNYGYTF

j_gene: TRBJ2-7
d_gene: NA
v_gene: TRBV7-9
abundance: NA
CDR3nt: TGTGCCAGCAGCTCCACGCAGGCCTACGAGCAGTACTTC
CDR3aa: CASSSTQAYEQYF

j_gene: TRBJ2-4
d_gene: TRBD1
v_gene: TRBV19
abundance: NA
CDR3nt: TGTGCCAGTAGTCAATTGACAGGGGCCCCTTCGGACTTC
CDR3aa: CASSQLTGAPSDF

j_gene: TRBJ1-1
d_gene: NA
v_gene: TRBV30
abundance: NA
CDR3nt: TGTGCCTGGAGTGTCCTCACTGAAGCTTTCTTT
CDR3aa: CAWSVLTEAFF

j_gene: TRBJ2-5
d_gene: TRBD2
v_gene: TRBV19
abundance: NA
CDR3nt: TGTGCCAGTAGTATATCCTGGGCGGCGGGGGGACAAGAGACCCAGTACTTC
CDR3aa: CASSISWAAGGQETQYF

j_gene: TRBJ1-2
d_gene: NA
v_gene: TRBV7-8
abundance: NA
CDR3nt: TGTGCCAGCAGCTTAATTATCAGTTCCAGCTATGGCTACACCTTC
CDR3aa: CASSLIISSSYGYTF

j_gene: TRBJ2-1
d_gene: TRBD1
v_gene: TRBV18
abundance: NA
CDR3nt: TGTGCCAGCTCACCGGGGACAGGGCCTAACAATGAGCAGTTCTTC
CDR3aa: CASSPGTGPNNEQFF

j_gene: TRBJ2-7
d_gene: TRBD1
v_gene: TRBV23-1
abundance: NA
CDR3nt: TGCGGGGAGACGGGGGACAGGGTATACGAGCAGTACTTC
CDR3aa: CGETGDRVYEQYF

j_gene: TRBJ1-6
d_gene: TRBD1
v_gene: TRBV19
abundance: NA
CDR3nt: TGTGCCAGTACCCAACAGGGGGACAGGGGGATCTCACCCCTCCACTTT
CDR3aa: CASTQQGDRGISPLHF

j_gene: TRBJ2-5
d_gene: TRBD2
v_gene: TRBV9
abundance: NA
CDR3nt: TGTGCCAGCAGCGTATCGGGGGGCCAAGAGACCCAGTACTTC
CDR3aa: CASSVSGGQETQYF

j_gene: TRBJ1-4
d_gene: TRBD1
v_gene: TRBV12-3/TRBV12-4
abundance: NA
CDR3nt: TGTGCCAGCAGCTGGACAGGTTTCGAAAAACTGTTTTTT
CDR3aa: CASSWTGFEKLFF

j_gene: TRBJ2-3
d_gene: TRBD2
v_gene: TRBV7-3
abundance: NA
CDR3nt: TGTGCCAGCAGCCCGGCCTGGCTAGCGGGGGATACGCAGTATTTT
CDR3aa: CASSPAWLAGDTQYF

j_gene: TRBJ2-1
d_gene: NA
v_gene: TRBV9
abundance: NA
CDR3nt: TGTGCCAGCAGCGTAGGTGGTAGCAAGTCCGATGAGCAGTTCTTC
CDR3aa: CASSVGGSKSDEQFF

j_gene: TRBJ2-1
d_gene: TRBD2
v_gene: TRBV6-2/TRBV6-3
abundance: NA
CDR3nt: TGTGCCAGCAGTTATCTAGCGGCGAGCTCCTACAATGAGCAGTTCTTC
CDR3aa: CASSYLAASSYNEQFF

j_gene: TRBJ1-1
d_gene: NA
v_gene: TRBV6-1
abundance: NA
CDR3nt: TGTGCCAGCAGTGAAAGTCCGGGGATTACTGAAGCTTTCTTT
CDR3aa: CASSESPGITEAFF

j_gene: TRBJ1-6
d_gene: NA
v_gene: TRBV5-1
abundance: few
CDR3nt: TGCGCCAGCAGCTTGGGGGGCAGGTCGAATTCACCCCTCCACTTT
CDR3aa: CASSLGGRSNSPLHF

j_gene: TRBJ2-2
d_gene: NA
v_gene: TRBV5-4
abundance: once
CDR3nt: TGTGCCAGCAGCTTGGGACGGGGGACGAACACCGGGGAGCTGTTTTTT
CDR3aa: CASSLGRGTNTGELFF

j_gene: TRBJ1-2
d_gene: NA
v_gene: TRBV2
abundance: NA
CDR3nt: TGTGCCAGCAGAGGAGGGGTGCGCTATGGCTACACCTTC
CDR3aa: CASRGGVRYGYTF

j_gene: TRBJ2-2
d_gene: TRBD1
v_gene: TRBV11-3
abundance: NA
CDR3nt: TGTGCCAGCAGCTTATATGGACAGGTTGACACCGGGGAGCTGTTTTTT
CDR3aa: CASSLYGQVDTGELFF

j_gene: TRBJ2-5
d_gene: TRBD1
v_gene: TRBV2
abundance: NA
CDR3nt: TGTGCCAGCACCCCAGGGGGTATCGGAGGAGAGACCCAGTACTTC
CDR3aa: CASTPGGIGGETQYF

j_gene: TRBJ2-5
d_gene: TRBD2
v_gene: TRBV30
abundance: once
CDR3nt: TGTGCCTGGAGGGGACTAGTTGGCGAGACCCAGTACTTC
CDR3aa: CAWRGLVGETQYF

j_gene: TRBJ2-2
d_gene: TRBD1
v_gene: TRBV11-2
abundance: NA
CDR3nt: TGTGCCAGCAGTCCGGACAGGGCAAACACCGGGGAGCTGTTTTTT
CDR3aa: CASSPDRANTGELFF

j_gene: TRBJ1-1
d_gene: NA
v_gene: TRBV18
abundance: NA
CDR3nt: TGTGCCAGCTCACCAATCGGTGAAGCTTTCTTT
CDR3aa: CASSPIGEAFF

j_gene: TRBJ2-1
d_gene: NA
v_gene: TRBV3-1/TRBV3-2
abundance: once
CDR3nt: TGTGCCAGCAGCCAAGATTATCGTTCCAATGAGCAGTTCTTC
CDR3aa: CASSQDYRSNEQFF

j_gene: TRBJ1-2
d_gene: TRBD1
v_gene: TRBV6-5
abundance: NA
CDR3nt: TGTGCCAGCAGGAGGGAGACAGGGGACTATGGCTACACCTTC
CDR3aa: CASRRETGDYGYTF

j_gene: TRBJ1-4
d_gene: NA
v_gene: TRBV12-3/TRBV12-4
abundance: NA
CDR3nt: TGTGCCACCGGGTTTCATGAAAAACTGTTTTTT
CDR3aa: CATGFHEKLFF

j_gene: TRBJ1-5
d_gene: NA
v_gene: TRBV25-1
abundance: once
CDR3nt: TGTGCCAGCAGTAGAGGAGTCGGGCCCCAGCATTTT
CDR3aa: CASSRGVGPQHF

j_gene: TRBJ2-2
d_gene: NA
v_gene: TRBV5-1
abundance: NA
CDR3nt: TGCGCCAGCAGCGCGGCGGCAGCCGCGAACACCGGGGAGCTGTTTTTT
CDR3aa: CASSAAAAANTGELFF